Sequencing of this TCR beta chain was carried out in a study of blood T cell repertoires in COVID-19. For the study at large: T cells, B-cell-depleted T cells, or PBMCs provided the cDNA or gDNA that served as material.

Patients in Seattle were enrolled during active infection, then followed longitudinally. This CDR3 comprises 15 residues. Germline CDR1 is SGHTA and CDR2 is FQGNSA. Losses at the gene ends were 5 bases for V and 5 bases for J; bases not matched to a gene: 11. TCRdb keeps only in-frame clones here, not all; method: immunoSEQ multiplex PCR. The sample yields 200,000 or so clones, more than 75% seen once. The clonotype originates from a person in their 70s with COVID-19, enrolled during active disease. Material for sequencing was peripheral blood. This rearrangement joins TRBV7-2 to TRBJ1-2, with 7 nucleotides matching TRBD1. CDR3 DNA: TGTGCCAGCAGCCCCTCCGGGACAGAGTCATATGGCTACACCTTC. This sequence encodes CASSPSGTESYGYTF. Full variable domain (remainder filled in from reference TRBV7-2 and TRBJ1-2): GAGVSQSPSNKVTEKGKDVELRCDPISGHTALYWYRQSLGQGLEFLIYFQGNSAPDKSGLPSDRFSAERTGGSVSTLTIQRTQQEDSAVYLCASSPSGTESYGYTFGSGTRLTVV.